These 30 T cell receptor beta chains originate from one sample sequenced in a study of T cell responses to AZD1222 COVID-19 vaccine. The method was immunoSEQ multiplex PCR; TCRdb's version includes in-frame clones alone and lacks a portion of them. This repertoire shows around 100,000 clones, approximately 86% found once; its top ten account for about 5%. The sample was peripheral blood, taken on day 0 of AZD1222 vaccination. The origin of the receptors is an adult in good health.

This clone was detected once. Other nucleotide sequences in the sample specify the same CDR3. The rearrangement uses TRBV5-1 and TRBJ1-1; tentative D call: TRBD1 (6 bases). This CDR3 spans 14 amino acids. Trimming took 0 bases from V and 2 from J, leaving 8 bases between them. Germline V CDR1 and CDR2: SGHRS, YFSETQ. Here the CDR3 reads CASSLVGGNTEAFF. The CDR3 DNA reads TGCGCCAGCAGCTTGGTAGGGGGTAACACTGAAGCTTTCTTT.

This sequence joins TRBV7-9 and TRBJ1-2, with D unclear. Germline loops: CDR1 SEHNR, CDR2 FQNEAQ (reference sequence). The CDR3 has 12 amino acids. V was cut by 2 bases and J by 8 bases, with 9 bases left in between. Here the CDR3 DNA reads TGTGCCAGCAGCTTATATACGTTCGGCTACACCTTC. Its protein is CASSLYTFGYTF.

The gene calls are TRBV6-5 and TRBJ2-7, with a weak D call TRBD2 (6 bases). Trimming cost V 6 bases and J 4 bases, with 19 bases left between them. CDR1 MNHEY and CDR2 SVGAGI come from the germline V gene. The CDR3 covers 15 residues. CDR3 amino acids: CASSPRYRGSYEQYF. CDR3 in DNA: TGTGCCAGCAGCCCCCGATATCGGGGGTCTTACGAGCAGTACTTC.

V usage is TRBV19 and J usage is TRBJ2-2; 8 positions agree with TRBD2. With 6 bases clipped from V and 5 bases from J, the junction kept 5 bases outside the gene matches. This CDR3 contains 14 residues. Germline V gene sequence: CDR1 LNHDA, CDR2 SQIVND (reference sequence). CDR3 sequence reads: CASRSGSSTGELFF. The DNA of the CDR3 is TGTGCCAGTAGGAGCGGGAGTTCGACCGGGGAGCTGTTTTTT.

By proportion, this clone is medium-sized. The chain carries TRBV4-3 and TRBJ2-7; the match to TRBD2 covers 7 bases. CDR1 LGHNA and CDR2 YSLEER come from the germline V gene. V was clipped by 0 bases and J by 7 bases; unmatched bases: 3. The CDR3 consists of 13 residues. CDR3 nucleotides: TGCGCCAGCAGCCAAGAGACTAGCCAGGAGCAGTACTTC. Translation gives CASSQETSQEQYF.

The V and J genes are TRBV7-3 and TRBJ2-1; TRBD2 matches 7 bases. The V gene's germline CDR1 is SGHTA and CDR2 FQGTGA. V lost 4 bases, J lost 7 bases, and 7 bases stayed unmatched. The CDR3 has 14 residues. CDR3 sequence reads: CASSSGLEGNEQFF. As DNA, the CDR3 is TGTGCCAGCAGCTCCGGACTAGAAGGAAATGAGCAGTTCTTC.

The chain combines TRBV19 with TRBJ2-1; TRBD2 is a possible D gene (6 bases). The germline gives CDR1 LNHDA, CDR2 SQIVND (reference sequence). Deletions cut 11 bases from V and 5 bases from J, with 22 bases between. The CDR3 consists of 15 residues. The CDR3 DNA is TGTGCCGACAATAGCGTCCATCGGGGGAACAATGAGCAGTTCTTC. Its translation: CADNSVHRGNNEQFF. The whole variable domain, filled in from reference TRBV19 and TRBJ2-1, reads DGGITQSPKYLFRKEGQNVTLSCEQNLNHDAMYWYRQDPGQGLRLIYYSQIVNDFQKGDIAEGYSVSREKKESFPLTVTSAQKNPTAFYLCADNSVHRGNNEQFFGPGTRLTVL.

This clone was seen a handful of times. This chain uses TRBV6-2 or TRBV6-3 with TRBJ2-1; D not resolved. Trimming cost V 6 bases and J 4 bases, with 19 bases left between them. The CDR3 runs to 16 residues. The germline gives CDR1 MNHEY, CDR2 SVGEGT. CDR3 sequence reads: CASSPRWQTPYNEQFF. Here the CDR3 DNA reads TGTGCCAGCAGCCCGAGGTGGCAAACCCCTTACAATGAGCAGTTCTTC.

V is TRBV19 and J is TRBJ1-1, with TRBD1 identical over 8 bases. The trim removed 6 bases at V and 1 base at J, leaving 7 bases unmatched. The germline gives CDR1 LNHDA, CDR2 SQIVND (reference sequence). CDR3 length: 15 residues. CDR3 amino acids: CASSLRGQGNTEAFF. DNA of the CDR3: TGTGCCAGTAGCCTGCGTGGACAGGGGAACACTGAAGCTTTCTTT.

J is TRBJ2-4 and V is TRBV9; D unresolved. CDR1 is SGDLS and CDR2 is YYNGEE in the germline V gene. This CDR3 is 16 amino acids long. The ends were cut back, 5 bases at V and 9 bases at J, with 24 bases in the middle. The CDR3 here is CASSDSPDATRSIQYF. The CDR3 DNA sequence: TGTGCCAGCAGTGACTCTCCGGACGCCACACGGAGCATTCAGTACTTC.

The CDR3 reads CASSWGAGTYEQYF. CDR3 in DNA: TGCGCCAGCAGCTGGGGGGCAGGGACCTACGAGCAGTACTTC. The chain joins TRBV5-1 to TRBJ2-7; D possibly uses TRBD1 or TRBD2 (6 bases each). CDR1 and CDR2 (germline): SGHRS, YFSETQ. The length of the CDR3 is 14 residues. V was cut by 3 bases and J by 2 bases, with 12 bases left in between.

This clone was counted only a few times. The chain carries TRBV15 and TRBJ2-5, with 9 bases lining up with TRBD2. V shed 4 bases and J 5 bases; nucleotides not matched to a gene: 8. This CDR3 is 15 amino acids long. In germline, CDR1 is LNHNV, CDR2 YYDKDF (reference sequence). The CDR3 protein is CATSKSGRRVETQYF. CDR3 bases: TGTGCCACCAGCAAGAGCGGGAGGAGGGTTGAGACCCAGTACTTC.

The genes are TRBV18 and TRBJ1-4; D uncertain. This CDR3 region has 12 residues. Deletions cut 2 bases from V and 5 bases from J, with 3 bases between. Germline-derived CDR1 and CDR2 are KGHSH and LQKENI. CDR3 loop: CASSPANEKLFF. As DNA, the CDR3 is TGTGCCAGCTCACCAGCGAATGAAAAACTGTTTTTT.

CDR3 nucleotides: TGTGCCAGCAGCTTAGCGCTCACAGGGAAGAATGAGCAGTTCTTC. Translation: CASSLALTGKNEQFF. The chain uses TRBV7-2 and TRBJ2-1; a possible D gene is TRBD1 (6 bases). V shed 0 bases and J shed 7 bases, with 13 bases lying between them. Germline CDR1 is SGHTA and CDR2 is FQGNSA. The CDR3 extends over 15 amino acids. The whole variable domain, remainder taken from reference TRBV7-2 and TRBJ2-1, is GAGVSQSPSNKVTEKGKDVELRCDPISGHTALYWYRQSLGQGLEFLIYFQGNSAPDKSGLPSDRFSAERTGGSVSTLTIQRTQQEDSAVYLCASSLALTGKNEQFFGPGTRLTVL.

The J gene is TRBJ1-6, the V gene TRBV7-8; 8 bases are shared with TRBD1. CDR1 SGHVS and CDR2 FQNEAQ come from the germline V gene. Unmatched junction bases numbered 12, after V lost 0 bases and J lost 5 bases. The length of the CDR3 is 19 residues. The CDR3 protein is CASSLAPRGRGADNSPLHF. CDR3 sequence (DNA): TGTGCCAGCAGCTTAGCGCCCAGGGGGCGAGGAGCCGATAATTCACCCCTCCACTTT.

The chain couples TRBV29-1 to TRBJ1-5; the match to TRBD1 covers 7 bases. The ends lost 5 bases at V and 5 bases at J; junction bases unmatched: 3. The germline V gene encodes CDR1 SQVTM and CDR2 ANQGSEA. This CDR3 spans 12 amino acids. CDR3 amino acids: CSVRQGDQPQHF. CDR3 DNA sequence: TGCAGCGTTCGACAGGGAGATCAGCCCCAGCATTTT.

This clone came up once. This chain links TRBV5-1 with TRBJ2-2, with D perhaps matching TRBD1 (6 bases). The CDR3 runs to 15 residues. The V end was cut by 6 bases, the J end by 3 bases, with 15 bases between. Germline assignment: CDR1 SGHRS and CDR2 YFSETQ. CDR3 DNA: TGCGCCAGCACCCCGGACAGATTGTACACCGGGGAGCTGTTTTTT. The encoded protein is CASTPDRLYTGELFF.

V usage is TRBV6-6 and J usage is TRBJ1-6, with 8 bases matching TRBD1. The CDR3 has 15 amino acids. Germline lookup yields CDR1 MNHNY and CDR2 SVGAGI (reference sequence). The V gene end was trimmed by 6 bases and the J gene end by 11 bases; junction bases not matched to a gene: 12. The chain's CDR3 is CASSPLGQGSTPLHF. The CDR3 DNA reads TGTGCCAGCAGCCCACTCGGACAGGGAAGCACACCCCTCCACTTT.

The chain is built from TRBV30 and TRBJ2-7; D not resolved. CDR1 GTSNPN and CDR2 SVGIG come from the germline V gene (reference sequence). The CDR3 runs 12 residues. With 1 base removed from V and 1 base from J, the gap between germline ends came to 5 bases. The CDR3 DNA is TGTGCCTGGAGTGAGAGTTCCTACGAGCAGTACTTC. It translates to CAWSESSYEQYF.

CDR3 DNA: TGTGCCAGCAGCAGAACAGGGAATTCAGATACGCAGTATTTT. Its protein is CASSRTGNSDTQYF. The chain carries TRBV7-9 and TRBJ2-3, with a tentative D call TRBD1 (6 bases). The CDR3 spans 14 residues. CDR1 is SEHNR, CDR2 FQNEAQ, per germline (reference sequence). V lost 5 bases to trimming and J lost 4 bases, with 13 bases between them.

The genes are TRBV2 and TRBJ1-2, with D hard to call. Trimming left V 2 bases short and J 3 bases short, with 19 bases between. The CDR3 covers 17 residues. The germline V gene encodes CDR1 SNHLY and CDR2 FYNNEI. The CDR3 bases are TGTGCCAGCAGTGAAATCTTGGGTTCCGCCTATGACTATGGCTACACCTTC. Amino acids: CASSEILGSAYDYGYTF.

CDR3 protein: CASSLRAGTDTQYF. The CDR3 bases are TGTGCCAGCAGCTTAAGGGCCGGCACAGATACGCAGTATTTT. The rearrangement joins TRBV7-6 to TRBJ2-3; D is undetermined. CDR1 SGHVS and CDR2 FNYEAQ come from the germline V gene. Between the trimmed V and J ends, which lost 2 bases and 1 base, there was a span of 7 bases. The CDR3 extends over 14 amino acids.

The J gene is TRBJ2-7, the V gene TRBV6-6; D remains ambiguous. Germline assignment: CDR1 MNHNY and CDR2 SVGAGI (reference sequence). V gave up 7 bases and J gave up 6 bases, with 19 bases separating them. The length of the CDR3 is 14 residues. The CDR3 sequence is CASTPDWVGFEQYF. CDR3 sequence (DNA): TGTGCCAGCACCCCCGATTGGGTGGGTTTCGAGCAGTACTTC.

The V call is TRBV27, the J call TRBJ1-2; TRBD1 agrees at 8 bases. CDR1 and CDR2 from the germline V gene are MNHEY and SMNVEV (reference sequence). Unmatched junction bases numbered 12, after V lost 2 bases and J lost 4 bases. This CDR3 is built from 17 residues. CDR3 sequence: CASSLQGRGQGVYGYTF. DNA of the CDR3: TGTGCCAGCAGTTTACAAGGCAGGGGGCAGGGTGTCTATGGCTACACCTTC.

This rearrangement joins TRBV24-1 to TRBJ2-3, with no clear D. From germline, CDR1 is KGHDR and CDR2 SFDVKD. The germline V and J ends were trimmed by 10 bases and 5 bases, with 15 bases remaining between them. This CDR3 comprises 13 residues. Here the CDR3 DNA reads TGTGCCACGAGCGAACTTTATGAAGATACGCAGTATTTT. This encodes CATSELYEDTQYF.

A single count supports this clone. This chain joins TRBV7-3 and TRBJ2-2; 9 positions agree with TRBD1. From germline, CDR1 is SGHTA and CDR2 FQGTGA. The V and J ends lost 5 bases and 7 bases, in that order; junction bases with no gene match: 8. The CDR3 length is 15 residues. For the CDR3, the DNA is TGTGCCAGCAGCGTAAGGGACAGGGCAGTCGGGGAGCTGTTTTTT. Translation gives CASSVRDRAVGELFF.

The genes are TRBV28 and TRBJ1-3; the match to TRBD1 covers 7 bases. With 5 bases clipped from V and 3 bases from J, the junction kept 7 bases outside the gene matches. The CDR3 runs 15 residues. Germline V CDR1 and CDR2: MDHEN, SYDVKM. In nucleotides, the CDR3 is TGTGCCAGCAGTACCCCCGGGACAGATGGAAACACCATATATTTT. Translation: CASSTPGTDGNTIYF.

The chain is built from TRBV30 and TRBJ1-1; no clear D gene. Trimming cost V 4 bases and J 0 bases, with 9 bases left between them. Germline CDR1 reads GTSNPN; CDR2 reads SVGIG (reference sequence). The CDR3 extends over 13 amino acids. Here the CDR3 DNA reads TGTGCCTGGAACCCGCTGATGAACACTGAAGCTTTCTTT. Translation: CAWNPLMNTEAFF. The whole variable domain, remainder taken from reference TRBV30 and TRBJ1-1, is SQTIHQWPATLVQPVGSPLSLECTVEGTSNPNLYWYRQAAGRGLQLLFYSVGIGQISSEVPQNLSASRPQDRQFILSSKKLLLSDSGFYLCAWNPLMNTEAFFGQGTRLTVV.

J is TRBJ2-5 and V is TRBV19, with D possibly being TRBD1 (6 bases). In germline, CDR1 is LNHDA, CDR2 SQIVND (reference sequence). The V gene lost 5 bases and the J gene lost 1 base, with 8 bases spanning the gap. The CDR3 is made up of 13 amino acids. CDR3 loop: CASSRTVQETQYF. For the CDR3, the DNA is TGTGCCAGTAGTCGGACAGTCCAAGAGACCCAGTACTTC. The complete variable domain, with remaining parts taken from reference TRBV19 and TRBJ2-5, reads DGGITQSPKYLFRKEGQNVTLSCEQNLNHDAMYWYRQDPGQGLRLIYYSQIVNDFQKGDIAEGYSVSREKKESFPLTVTSAQKNPTAFYLCASSRTVQETQYFGPGTRLLVL.

The chain carries TRBV6-5 and TRBJ2-7; 10 nucleotides line up with TRBD1. Germline values: CDR1 MNHEY, CDR2 SVGAGI. V trimming: 5 bases; J trimming: 6 bases; junction bases outside the gene matches: 10. This CDR3 has 15 residues. The CDR3 DNA reads TGTGCCAGCAGTCGCTTATCCGGGACAGGGGCCGAGCAGTACTTC. As protein: CASSRLSGTGAEQYF.